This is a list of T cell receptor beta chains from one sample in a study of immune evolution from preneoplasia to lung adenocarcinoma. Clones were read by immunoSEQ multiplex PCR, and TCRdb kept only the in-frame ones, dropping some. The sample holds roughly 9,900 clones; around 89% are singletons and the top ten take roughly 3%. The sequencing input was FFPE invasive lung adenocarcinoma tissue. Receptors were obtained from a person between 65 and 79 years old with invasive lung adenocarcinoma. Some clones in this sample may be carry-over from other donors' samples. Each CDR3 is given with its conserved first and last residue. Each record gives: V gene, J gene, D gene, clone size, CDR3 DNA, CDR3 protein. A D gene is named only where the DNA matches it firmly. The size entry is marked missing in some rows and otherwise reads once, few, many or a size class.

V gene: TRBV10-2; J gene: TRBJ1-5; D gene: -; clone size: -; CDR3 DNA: TGCGCCAGCAGCCAGTCGCAGGGTACGCAGCCCCAGCATTTT; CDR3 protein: CASSQSQGTQPQHF
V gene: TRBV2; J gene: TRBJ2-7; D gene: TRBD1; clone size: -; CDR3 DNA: TGTGCCAGCATTGGGCAGGGGGCGAGAAAGCAGTACTTC; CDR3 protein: CASIGQGARKQYF
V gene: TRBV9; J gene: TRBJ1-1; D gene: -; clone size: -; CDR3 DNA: TGTGCCAGCAGCGCGACAGGAGAGAACACTGAAGCTTTCTTT; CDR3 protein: CASSATGENTEAFF
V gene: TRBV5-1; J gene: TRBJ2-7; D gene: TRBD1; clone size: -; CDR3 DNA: TGCGCCAGCAGCTTGGGACAGGGGGATAAGCAGTACTTC; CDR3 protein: CASSLGQGDKQYF
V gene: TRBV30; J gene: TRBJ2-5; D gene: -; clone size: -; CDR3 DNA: TGTGCCTGGAGTCTCACCCCCGCTGGGAGAGGGGCGAAGATCCAGTACTTC; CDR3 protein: CAWSLTPAGRGAKIQYF
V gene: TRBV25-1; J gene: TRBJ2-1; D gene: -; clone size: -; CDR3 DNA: TGTGCCAGCAGTGGGGGGTTCGGCAGGGCGGTGAGTGAGCAGTTCTTC; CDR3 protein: CASSGGFGRAVSEQFF
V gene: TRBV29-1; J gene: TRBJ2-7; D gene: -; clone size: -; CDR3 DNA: TGCAGCGTTGCAACAGGGACCTACGAGCAGTACTTC; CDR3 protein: CSVATGTYEQYF
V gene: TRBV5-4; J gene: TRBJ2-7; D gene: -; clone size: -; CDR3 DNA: TGTGCCAGCAGCCGGGACTCACATTACGAGCAGTACTTC; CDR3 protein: CASSRDSHYEQYF
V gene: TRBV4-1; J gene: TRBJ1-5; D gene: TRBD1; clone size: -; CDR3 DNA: TGCGCCAGCAGCCAACCAGGGGGCAAAAGCAATCAGCCCCAGCATTTT; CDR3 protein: CASSQPGGKSNQPQHF
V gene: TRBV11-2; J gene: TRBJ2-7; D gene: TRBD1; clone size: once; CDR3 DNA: TGTGCCAGCAGCTTCATCCGGGGACAGGGCCCTTACGAGCAGTACTTC; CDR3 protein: CASSFIRGQGPYEQYF
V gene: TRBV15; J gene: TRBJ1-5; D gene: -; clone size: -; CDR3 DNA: TGTGCCACCAGCAGAGATGATTCTCGAAATTATCAGCCCCAGCATTTT; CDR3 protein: CATSRDDSRNYQPQHF
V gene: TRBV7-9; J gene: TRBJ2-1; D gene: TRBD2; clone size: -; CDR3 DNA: TGTGCCAGCAGCTTGACTAGCGCGGGAGCCAATGAGCAGTTCTTC; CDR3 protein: CASSLTSAGANEQFF
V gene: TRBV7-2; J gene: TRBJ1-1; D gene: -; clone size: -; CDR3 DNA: TGTGCCAGCAGCGCGGGACCTGAAGCTTTCTTT; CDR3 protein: CASSAGPEAFF
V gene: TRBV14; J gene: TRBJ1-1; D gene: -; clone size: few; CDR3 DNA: TGTGCCAGCAGCCAAGGTTGGAACACTGAAGCTTTCTTT; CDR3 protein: CASSQGWNTEAFF
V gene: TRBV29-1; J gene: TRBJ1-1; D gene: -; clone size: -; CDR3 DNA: TGCAGCGTTGAAATTGGAAACACTGAAGCTTTCTTT; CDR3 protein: CSVEIGNTEAFF
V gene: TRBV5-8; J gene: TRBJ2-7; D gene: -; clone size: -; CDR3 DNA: TGTGCCAGCAGCTATTACGAGCAGTACTTC; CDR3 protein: CASSYYEQYF
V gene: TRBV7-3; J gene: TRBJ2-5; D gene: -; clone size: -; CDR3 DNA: TGTGCCAGCAGCTTAACGGCGGGAGAGACCCAGTACTTC; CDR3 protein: CASSLTAGETQYF
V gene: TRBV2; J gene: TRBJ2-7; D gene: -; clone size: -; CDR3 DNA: TGTGCCAGCAGCGAGGGTAGCGCGGATAACAACTACGAGCAGTACTTC; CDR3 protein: CASSEGSADNNYEQYF
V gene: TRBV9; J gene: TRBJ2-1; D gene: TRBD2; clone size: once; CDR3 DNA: TGTGCCAGCAGCGTAGGACTAGCGGGAGGGCTCAATGAGCAGTTCTTC; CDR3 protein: CASSVGLAGGLNEQFF
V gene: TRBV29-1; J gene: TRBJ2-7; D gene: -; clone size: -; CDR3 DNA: TGCAGCGTTGGTAGCCCGTCCGGTCTCTCCTACGAGCAGTACTTC; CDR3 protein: CSVGSPSGLSYEQYF
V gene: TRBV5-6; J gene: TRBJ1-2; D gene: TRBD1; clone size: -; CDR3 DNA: TGTGCCAGCACGGGACAGGGGTATGGCTACACCTTC; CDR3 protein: CASTGQGYGYTF
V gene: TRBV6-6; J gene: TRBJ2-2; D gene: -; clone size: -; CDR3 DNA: TGTGCCAGCAGTCTCGGGGCGGGCGGGGAGCTGTTTTTT; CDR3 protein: CASSLGAGGELFF
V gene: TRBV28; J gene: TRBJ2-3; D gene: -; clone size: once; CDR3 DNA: TGTGCCAGCAGCTCGCTGGGAGATACGCAGTATTTT; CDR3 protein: CASSSLGDTQYF
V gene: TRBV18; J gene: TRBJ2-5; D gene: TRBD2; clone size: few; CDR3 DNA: TGTGCCAGCTCACCTCAGGACGGGGGGTCCGTAGAGACCCAGTACTTC; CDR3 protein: CASSPQDGGSVETQYF
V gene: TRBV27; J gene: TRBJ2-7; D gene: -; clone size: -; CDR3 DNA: TGTGCCAGCAGTTTACAGGGGGGCCCCACCGAGCAGTACTTC; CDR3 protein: CASSLQGGPTEQYF
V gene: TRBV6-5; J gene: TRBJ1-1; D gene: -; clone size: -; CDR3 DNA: TGTGCCAGCAGTTACACCGTCCACCCACAGGGTGAAGCTTTCTTT; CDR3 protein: CASSYTVHPQGEAFF
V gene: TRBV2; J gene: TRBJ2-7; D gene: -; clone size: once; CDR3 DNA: TGTGCCAGCATGGGGGCGGGGTCCTACGAGCAGTACTTC; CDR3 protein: CASMGAGSYEQYF
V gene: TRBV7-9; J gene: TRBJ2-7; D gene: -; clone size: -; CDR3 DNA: TGTGCCAGCTCTGACGGGGGCTACGAGCAGTACTTC; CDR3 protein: CASSDGGYEQYF
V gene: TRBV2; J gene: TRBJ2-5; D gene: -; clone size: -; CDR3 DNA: TGTGCCAGCAGTGGGACAGACCATCTGTACCAAGAGACCCAGTACTTC; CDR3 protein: CASSGTDHLYQETQYF
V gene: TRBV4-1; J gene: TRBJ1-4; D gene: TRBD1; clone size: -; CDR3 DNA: TGCGCCAGCAGCCAAGCAAGGACAGGGGTGGCAACTAATGAAAAACTGTTTTTT; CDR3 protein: CASSQARTGVATNEKLFF
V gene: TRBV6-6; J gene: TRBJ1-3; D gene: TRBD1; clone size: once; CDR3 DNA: TGTGCCAGCAGTTACAGGGGGCTCTCTGGAAACACCATATATTTT; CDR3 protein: CASSYRGLSGNTIYF
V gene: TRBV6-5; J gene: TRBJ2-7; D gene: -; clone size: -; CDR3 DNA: TGTGCCAGCAGCAAGACTGTCTACGGGGAGCAGTACTTC; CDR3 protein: CASSKTVYGEQYF
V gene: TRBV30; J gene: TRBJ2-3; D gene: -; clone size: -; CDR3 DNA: TGTGCCTGGAGTGTAGGCGCGGACACAGATACGCAGTATTTT; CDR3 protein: CAWSVGADTDTQYF
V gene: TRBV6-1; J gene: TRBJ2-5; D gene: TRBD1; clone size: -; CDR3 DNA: TGTGCCAGCAGCGGACAGGGACAGGAGACCCAGTACTTC; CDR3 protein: CASSGQGQETQYF
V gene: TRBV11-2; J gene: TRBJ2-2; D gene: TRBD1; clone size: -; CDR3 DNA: TGTGCCAGCAGCCGGGGACAGTCCGGGGAGCTGTTTTTT; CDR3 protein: CASSRGQSGELFF
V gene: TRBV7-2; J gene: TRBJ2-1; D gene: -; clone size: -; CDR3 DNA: TGTGCCAGCAGCTTATCTGTCGGGTCTTGGTCCTACAATGAGCAGTTCTTC; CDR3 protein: CASSLSVGSWSYNEQFF
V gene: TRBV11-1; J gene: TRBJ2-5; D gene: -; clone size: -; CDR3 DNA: TGTGCCAGCAGCGCTCGGGGACCACAAGAGACCCAGTACTTC; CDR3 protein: CASSARGPQETQYF
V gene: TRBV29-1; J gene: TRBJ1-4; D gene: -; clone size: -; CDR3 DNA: TGCAGCGTAAGCAGCGGAGGAAAACTGTTTTTT; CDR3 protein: CSVSSGGKLFF
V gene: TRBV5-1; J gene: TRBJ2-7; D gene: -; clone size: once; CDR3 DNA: TGCGCCAGCAGCTTGGAACACACTACCTACGAGCAGTACTTC; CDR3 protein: CASSLEHTTYEQYF
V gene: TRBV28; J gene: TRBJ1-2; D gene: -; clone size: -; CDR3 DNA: TGTGCCAGCAGTCTCCGACAGATCACCTATGGCTACACCTTC; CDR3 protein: CASSLRQITYGYTF
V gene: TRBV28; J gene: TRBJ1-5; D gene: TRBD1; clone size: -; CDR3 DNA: TGTGCCAGCAGTTTATACCTACCGGGACAGGTTCATAGCAATCAGCCCCAGCATTTT; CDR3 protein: CASSLYLPGQVHSNQPQHF
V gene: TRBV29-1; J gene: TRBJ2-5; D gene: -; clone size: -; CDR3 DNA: TGCAGCGTTGAACCCTTCCCCCCCGGGACGGGGGAGACCCAGTACTTC; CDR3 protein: CSVEPFPPGTGETQYF
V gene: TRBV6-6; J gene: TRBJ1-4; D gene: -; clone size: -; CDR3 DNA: TGTGCCGTCGGGCCTCTTGATGAAAAACTGTTTTTT; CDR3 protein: CAVGPLDEKLFF